The T cell receptor (beta chain) under discussion was sequenced for a study of cytomegalovirus exposure and HLA in healthy donors listed by TCRdb under 2017. Background on the whole study: In an earlier analysis of under 750 of the donors, 250 to 350 Gb of sequence data and 90 million to 130 million unique TCR beta sequences from about 190 million T cells were reported. On average, 235,054 unique TCR beta nucleotide sequences were sequenced per donor among 350 to 400 genotyped donors of the cohort, with 15% to 20% of those sequences being non-productive. Typing coverage varied by locus: about 629-640 donors for A, B, C, DRB1 and DQB1; roughly 510 for DQA1; about 600 for DPA1; approximately 490 for DPB1. HLA typing included class I and class II loci at four-digit resolution. All discovery cohort repertoires had been generated on a single sequencing platform. An early release covering roughly 600 HLA-typed donors comprised 250 to 350 gigabases of sequencing data and around 80 million unique TCR sequences. The study was designed to test whether signatures of past pathogen exposure could be identified by cataloging public T cell receptors. A separate validation cohort of some 130 different subjects was used in addition to the roughly 700-subject first cohort. The T cell repertoires of several hundred subjects were profiled by immunosequencing and related to cytomegalovirus serostatus. The study combined high-throughput TCR immunosequencing, statistical association of individual TCRs with disease status, and machine learning to predict cytomegalovirus infection status. Five DR-DQ haplotypes were handled as single units for association and clustering because linkage in the cohort was strong. A later genetic analysis used genome-wide SNP genotypes for about 65% of the roughly 700 donors, treating that subset as a discovery cohort. Donor age, sex, ethnicity and CMV serostatus were compiled together with the repertoire data. In an earlier analysis of over 550 of the donors, high-throughput TCR beta sequencing was used to judge whether each TCR beta V gene segment behaved as functional or pseudogenic. To study patterns of TCR occurrence, a later analysis re-analyzed previously published TCR beta repertoires from 666 donors and added high-resolution HLA genotyping. In the later analysis, no new phenotypic data were used to find candidate immune exposures; instead, reliance was placed on TCR beta sequences and their occurrence across donors. The genetic ancestry cluster associated with self-reported Caucasian donors included roughly 84% of the 398 genotyped donors.

Library method: the immunoSEQ multiplex PCR assay. A mixture of 60 forward primers for TCR Vbeta segments and 13 reverse primers for TCR Jbeta segments was used in the multiplex PCR. Amplification of the CDR3 region of rearranged TCR beta genes was performed with a multiplex PCR assay on genomic DNA. Amplified TCR beta libraries were sequenced as 87-base-pair reads on the Illumina HiSeq System. The authors' pipeline ran thus. Across the 640 or so repertoires, a later analysis counted 80 million or so unique TCR beta chains, around 11 million of which were shared by at least two donors. Raw reads were error-corrected and collapsed into unique sequences by a nearest-neighbor algorithm in which closely related sequences were merged to remove PCR and sequencing errors. To assign V, D and J gene segments, CDR3 sequences were aligned to IMGT reference sequences. For a sequence to be retained, a match of at least six nucleotides was required to both a V gene segment and a J gene segment. Rearrangements were classified as productive when the CDR3 lacked stop codons and remained in frame with V and J, and all other rearrangements were classified as non-productive. CDR3 was defined according to IMGT convention as the region running from the second conserved V-encoded cysteine to the conserved J-encoded phenylalanine. The earlier analysis of about 610 of the donors excluded sequences that lacked an unambiguous match to a single V gene segment. An earlier analysis of several hundred of the donors called V segments functional above 56.7% productive rearrangements and segregating when the between-donor standard deviation exceeded 5%. A statistical classification framework was built to diagnose cytomegalovirus status from the catalog of TCR beta chain sequences. A later analysis assigned V and J genes by comparing TCR nucleotide sequences with IMGT/GENE-DB human TR gene sequences. In a later analysis, CDR3 sequences and most-parsimonious VDJ recombination scenarios were assigned using the TCRdist pipeline. A later analysis defined each TCR beta chain by its CDR3 amino acid sequence plus V-gene family, and excluded reads lacking a unique V-gene family. As a way to deal with suspected cross-contamination and a sequencing artifact, a later analysis dropped approximately 570 nucleotide sequences that were highly shared and had low generation probability. In a later analysis, a clonal expansion index for each public chain was calculated from normalized within-repertoire ranks of inferred template counts. A later analysis computed generation probabilities with a VDJ recombination model fitted to out-of-frame rearrangements, and checked the results against IGoR. Hypergeometric tests were used in a later analysis to score TCR-TCR, TCR-HLA and TCR-CMV co-occurrence, with a repertoire-size bias correction applied to the TCR pairs. False discovery rates were estimated in a later analysis by permuting HLA or CMV assignments 20 times. In a later analysis, co-occurring TCRs were grouped using DBSCAN, and TCRdist sequence similarity was added for clustering within HLA-allele-positive subsets. Repertoires with fewer than 30,000 or more than 120,000 public chains, plus five repertoires with anomalous nucleotide sharing, were excluded from co-occurrence clustering. TCRdb took over this immuneACCESS table, retaining in-frame rearrangements with V and J assigned. Such tables are incomplete; in checked studies, under half of the missing clones stem from an unresolved V gene, and the remainder is unexplained. V, J and clone size derive from that table, while D and trimming were established from the DNA sequence. The sample table contains about 200,000 clones; only one count was recorded for over 65% of them. The leading ten clones occupy roughly 0.098% of the sample.

About this clone itself: The clone's antigen remains unknown. Per-base quality was not reported, and no clone a single base away is much larger than it.

The CDR3 measures 15 amino acids from cysteine to phenylalanine. Only the CDR3 portion is preserved as DNA: 45 bases, with reading frame beginning at the first base. CDR1 and CDR2, per the germline V gene (reference sequence), are LNHDA and SQIVND. The germline V end is reduced by 4 bases and the J end by 6 bases; junction bases left unmatched: 10. Results and caveats for the whole study, not just this receptor: For the cohort, immune exposure information was limited to CMV serostatus. At a false discovery rate of 0.05, a later analysis linked about 17,000 TCR beta sequences to specific HLA alleles. Because the 87-base-pair reads could not distinguish some IMGT-functional V segments, including TRBV6-2 and TRBV6-3, those segments were excluded. In a later analysis, TCR association rates were found to vary across HLA loci, with the most associated TCRs seen for DRB1 alleles and the fewest for HLA-C alleles. Because some donors lacked HLA typing at each locus, the association tests relied only on the typed subset. In vitro tests confirmed that three of the cytomegalovirus-associated TCR beta chains recognize cytomegalovirus antigens. The sequencing pipeline was judged likely to have produced a cluster of highly shared sequence variants as a technical artifact. The authors suggested that the approach could potentially be generalized to other disease states and immunological phenotypes. Across donors, most TCR sequences were observed very rarely, whereas some public TCRs were present in many individuals. Linkage disequilibrium might explain the correlated functional status among segregating V segments, but an unknown experimental factor could not be ruled out. This cohort had only TCR beta chains sequenced, and the lack of alpha or paired-chain data limited which features could be detected. Several of the top co-occurrence clusters appeared to be linked to parvovirus B19, influenza, CMV and Epstein-Barr virus, according to a later analysis. When HLA alleles, especially DR and DQ, strongly co-occurred, attributing TCR associations to individual alleles was difficult. In both the original and validation cohorts, the classifier was reported to diagnose cytomegalovirus status with high specificity and sensitivity. In the study, around 150 TCR beta chains were listed as associated with cytomegalovirus. A later genetic analysis reported fewer N-insertions in productive TCRs among donors in an Asian-associated ancestry cluster than the roughly 700-donor mean. An association between a missense DCLRE1C variant and V-gene and J-gene trimming of TCR beta chains was found in a later genetic analysis and replicated in an independent cohort. Broadly in line with IMGT annotations, most TCR beta V segments showed up in productive rearrangements about 87% or about 30% of the time in an earlier analysis of approximately 600 of the donors. A further reported finding was that TCR beta sequences accurately predicted the HLA-A and HLA-B alleles for most subjects in the first cohort. According to a later analysis, most CMV-associated TCR beta chains appeared to be HLA-restricted, and the HLA associations seemed to be driven largely by CMV exposure. Roughly uniform sequencing depth across donors was assumed in presence/absence analyses, although this assumption may not hold. Because counts were too low, around 18 rarely observed V segments, including chromosome 9 orphons, were left out of the earlier analysis of some 640 of the donors. Compared with equally common non-associated chains, HLA-associated TCR beta chains in a later analysis were more clonally expanded and had lower generation probabilities.

The cohort consisted of 600 to 700 healthy bone marrow donors. At the time of sampling, all cohort members were nominally healthy, though unrecorded immune exposures were likely present. The donor was CMV seronegative and was included in the group of several hundred seronegative cohort members. Every donor gave a peripheral blood sample, and the peripheral blood mononuclear cells from that sample were used for TCR beta sequencing. The Qiagen DNeasy Blood Extraction Kit was used to extract genomic DNA from the blood cell samples. The sequence came from a boy between 2 and 10 years old in good health and CMV-seronegative. The chain couples TRBV19 to TRBJ1-2; 8 central bases correspond to TRBD1. Sequences were obtained from PBMCs. The CDR3 sequence is CASSRTTGVIDGYTF. DNA sequence: TGTGCCAGTAGTAGAACGACAGGGGTAATAGATGGCTACACCTTC.